This T cell receptor (beta chain) was documented in a study of beta chain features in type 1 diabetes. Overall study results and limits: cDNA-based reads could over-represent cells with high TCR expression. All four CD4+ subsets from Type 1 diabetes patients carried moderately but significantly shorter TCRB CDR3s.

On this clone itself: Its specificity is not known.

One heparinised draw of blood, averaging approximately 110 mL, came from each donor. CD4+ cells of the naive, central memory, regulatory and stem cell-like memory types were sorted via CD45RO/CCR7/CD25/CD127/CD95/CD27. Sequencing targeted expressed TCRB transcripts, as all isolated RNA had been reverse transcribed. The protocol was immunoSEQ multiplex PCR, while the TCRdb copy is restricted to in-frame clones and leaves out a portion. The data show 640,000 or so clones, roughly 13% seen once. Germline V gene lookup returns CDR1 SQVTM and CDR2 ANQGSEA. V gave up 6 bases and J gave up 7 bases, with 15 bases separating them. The CDR3 length is 12 residues.

What was sequenced was naive CD4+ T cells from blood. The chain combines TRBV29-1 with TRBJ1-2, with D possibly being TRBD1 (5 bases). This clonotype originated in a young man with type 1 diabetes. This CDR3 reads CSVRLGQGGYTF. The CDR3 nucleotides are TGCAGCGTACGTCTGGGGCAAGGTGGCTACACCTTC.